This TCR beta chain was obtained from a study of OX40 agonist ivuxolimab in advanced cancers. On the study more broadly: Patients received ivuxolimab, an intravenous treatment, every 2 weeks at 0.01 to 10 mg/kg. Dose-escalation patients were diagnosed with hepatocellular carcinoma, melanoma, renal cell cancer or head and neck cancer. Three patients, one with hepatocellular carcinoma and two with cutaneous melanoma, responded partially.

Study results and caveats: There was clonal expansion of CD4+ and CD8+ blood T cells by week 6 at 0.1 to 3.0 mg/kg.

About this clone: Its antigen is unknown.

Only in-frame clones appear in the TCRdb table, and some are missing; sequencing was by immunoSEQ multiplex PCR. The sample records 35,000 to 40,000 clones, around 80% being singletons. CDR3 length equals 15 residues. Trimming at V came to 7 bases and at J to 8 bases, leaving 13 bases not matched to a gene. Germline V CDR1 and CDR2: LNHNV, YYDKDF (reference sequence). The source was CD4+ or CD8+ T cells sorted from blood, collected in a trial of the OX40 agonist ivuxolimab. This TCR was recovered from an adult with an advanced solid tumor such as melanoma, head and neck, liver or kidney cancer. V gene TRBV15 combines with J gene TRBJ2-1; the match to TRBD2 covers 8 bases. This CDR3 reads CATTYSGGAFDEQFF. CDR3 DNA: TGTGCCACCACATACTCCGGGGGGGCCTTCGATGAGCAGTTCTTC. Looking up the rest from reference TRBV15 and TRBJ2-1 gives the full variable domain: DAMVIQNPRYQVTQFGKPVTLSCSQTLNHNVMYWYQQKSSQAPKLLFHYYDKDFNNEADTPDNFQSRRPNTSFCFLDIRSPGLGDTAMYLCATTYSGGAFDEQFFGPGTRLTVL.